The present T cell receptor (beta chain) was sequenced within a study of blood T cell repertoires in COVID-19. Looking at the study overall: Both acute and convalescent COVID-19 samples were obtained from the United States, Italy and Spain. The cDNA or gDNA used as material had been derived from T cells, B-cell-depleted T cells, or PBMCs.

Original analysis: Scientists estimated how many nucleated cells there were by amplifying reference gene primers. The protocol was immunoSEQ multiplex PCR, while the TCRdb copy is restricted to in-frame clones and leaves out a portion. The DNA was the basis for D and trimming; V, J and clone size are from that table. The repertoire holds fewer than 80,000 clones, with approximately 90% as singletons. V was pared by 3 bases and J by 0 bases, with 8 bases between. The CDR3 extends over 14 amino acids. CDR1 is LNHDA, CDR2 SQIVND, per germline (reference sequence). The TCR sequence derives from a human donor in a cohort sampled during active COVID-19. The specimen sequenced was peripheral blood. This chain joins TRBV19 and TRBJ1-2, with D tentatively TRBD1 (6 bases). The chain's CDR3 is CASSMPGANYGYTF. The CDR3 nucleotides read TGTGCCAGTAGTATGCCAGGGGCTAACTATGGCTACACCTTC.